A single sample is the source of the 13 T cell receptor beta chains below, sequenced in a study of blood T cell repertoires in COVID-19. Profiled with immunoSEQ multiplex PCR; TCRdb holds only in-frame clones, not every one. The sample shows some 120,000 clones, around nine tenths of them seen only once. Sequenced sample: peripheral blood. These TCRs come from a man aged 45-65 years with COVID-19, enrolled during active disease.

This clone has just one count. V is TRBV5-6 and J is TRBJ2-7; 9 bases map to TRBD1. In germline, CDR1 is SGHDT, CDR2 YYEEEE. V gave up 4 bases and J gave up 3 bases; unmatched junction bases: 2. The CDR3 has 13 residues. The CDR3 coding sequence is TGTGCCAGCAGCCCGGACAGGGGCTACGAGCAGTACGTC. Translating it yields CASSPDRGYEQYV.

A word on this clone: An end of the junction differs from the germline gene, which may be a read error. This chain links TRBV9 with TRBJ2-5; D gene uncertain. In germline, CDR1 is SGDLS, CDR2 YYNGEE. This CDR3 spans 15 amino acids. CDR3 DNA: TGCGAATCGGGTAGATCCCTAGATAGCCAAGAGACCCAGTACTTC. Protein: CESGRSLDSQETQYF. The full variable domain, in which reference TRBV9 and TRBJ2-5 provide the parts outside the CDR3, is DSGVTQTPKHLITATGQRVTLRCSPRSGDLSVYWYQQSLDQGLQFLIQYYNGEERAKGNILERFSAQQFPDLHSELNLSSLELGDSALYFCESGRSLDSQETQYFGPGTRLLVL.

The chain links TRBV4-3 to TRBJ2-3; 13 positions match TRBD2. The V and J ends lost 4 bases and 1 base, in that order; junction bases with no gene match: 5. The CDR3 runs 17 residues. Germline lookup yields CDR1 LGHNA and CDR2 YSLEER. The CDR3 reads CASSPSGTSGGTDTQYF. The DNA of the CDR3 is TGCGCCAGCAGCCCTTCCGGGACTAGCGGGGGCACAGATACGCAGTATTTT.

This chain connects TRBV14 to TRBJ2-1, with TRBD2 as a possible D gene (5 bases). V was shortened by 4 bases and J by 3 bases, with 16 bases between the two germline ends. Germline assignment: CDR1 SGHDN and CDR2 FVKESK. The CDR3 spans 16 residues. DNA of the CDR3: TGTGCCAGCAGCCCCTTTCTGGGCGGGCTCTACAATGAGCAGTTCTTC. Its translation is CASSPFLGGLYNEQFF.

The V and J genes are TRBV7-9 and TRBJ1-2, with D perhaps TRBD1 (5 bases). The CDR3 consists of 14 residues. CDR1 SEHNR and CDR2 FQNEAQ come from the germline V gene (reference sequence). The V end was cut by 3 bases, the J end by 7 bases, with 15 bases between. As DNA, the CDR3 is TGTGCCAGCAGCTTGTTTCCGACAGAAAGTGGCTACACCTTC. Translating it yields CASSLFPTESGYTF.

V gene TRBV6-5 combines with J gene TRBJ1-6, with 8 bases fitting TRBD1. V shed 5 bases and J 5 bases; nucleotides not matched to a gene: 2. The CDR3 contains 14 residues. The germline V gene has CDR1 MNHEY and CDR2 SVGAGI. As DNA, the CDR3 is TGTGCCAGCAGTCAGGGGGCGGATAATTCACCCCTCCACTTT. Translated, it gives CASSQGADNSPLHF.

The rearrangement links TRBV30 to TRBJ1-6; 9 positions agree with TRBD1. CDR1 is GTSNPN, CDR2 SVGIG, per germline (reference sequence). This CDR3 has 13 amino acids. Trimming at V came to 1 base and at J to 8 bases, leaving 0 bases not matched to a gene. CDR3 sequence reads: CAWSGQGDSPLHF. In DNA form, the CDR3 reads TGTGCCTGGAGTGGACAGGGGGATTCACCCCTCCACTTT.

The chain carries TRBV6-5 and TRBJ2-7; TRBD2 might be the D (5 bases). From germline, CDR1 is MNHEY and CDR2 SVGAGI. Trimming removed 5 bases from V and 5 bases from J, with 13 bases in between. This CDR3 contains 13 residues. CDR3 sequence (DNA): TGTGCCAGCAGTAAATCCGTGAGGGACGAGCAGTACGTC. Its translation is CASSKSVRDEQYV.

CDR3 sequence (DNA): TGTGCCAGCAGCCCTAGCGGGTTACCCTCCTACAATGAGCAGTTCTTC. Translated: CASSPSGLPSYNEQFF. The chain combines TRBV5-4 with TRBJ2-1; the match to TRBD2 covers 8 bases. The CDR3 runs 16 residues. V lost 4 bases and J lost 0; bases outside the gene matches: 6. Germline lookup yields CDR1 SGHNT and CDR2 YYREEE (reference sequence).

The rearrangement joins TRBV18 to TRBJ2-4; TRBD2 aligns across 7 bases. The CDR3 contains 17 residues. The V gene's germline CDR1 is KGHSH and CDR2 LQKENI. V shed 0 bases, J shed 0 bases, and the junction held 5 bases outside the gene matches. Here the CDR3 DNA reads TGTGCCAGCTCACCACCTCCTAGCGGACTAGCCAAAAACATTCAGTACTTC. The encoded protein is CASSPPPSGLAKNIQYF.

The chain recombines TRBV5-1 with TRBJ2-5, with TRBD2 identical over 8 bases. Germline loops: CDR1 SGHRS, CDR2 YFSETQ. J was trimmed by 4 bases and V by 0 bases; bases with no gene match: 5. The CDR3 covers 15 residues. The CDR3, as DNA: TGCGCCAGCAGCTTGGGACTAGCGATATCAGAGACCCAGTACTTC. Its translation: CASSLGLAISETQYF.

The chain recombines TRBV5-1 with TRBJ2-5; D might be TRBD2 (5 bases). Germline V CDR1 and CDR2: SGHRS, YFSETQ. Trimming took 0 bases from V and 7 from J, leaving 13 bases between them. The CDR3 runs 14 residues. CDR3: CASSLGLNEGTQYF. The CDR3 nucleotides read TGCGCCAGCAGCTTGGGTTTGAATGAGGGGACCCAGTACTTC.

This clone was observed a single time. The chain uses TRBV29-1 and TRBJ2-3; 8 nucleotides line up with TRBD1. CDR1 SQVTM and CDR2 ANQGSEA come from the germline V gene. V shed 7 bases and J 1 base; nucleotides not matched to a gene: 4. CDR3 size: 13 residues. CDR3 protein: CSDGQGGTDTQYF. The CDR3 bases are TGCAGCGACGGACAGGGAGGCACAGATACGCAGTATTTT.